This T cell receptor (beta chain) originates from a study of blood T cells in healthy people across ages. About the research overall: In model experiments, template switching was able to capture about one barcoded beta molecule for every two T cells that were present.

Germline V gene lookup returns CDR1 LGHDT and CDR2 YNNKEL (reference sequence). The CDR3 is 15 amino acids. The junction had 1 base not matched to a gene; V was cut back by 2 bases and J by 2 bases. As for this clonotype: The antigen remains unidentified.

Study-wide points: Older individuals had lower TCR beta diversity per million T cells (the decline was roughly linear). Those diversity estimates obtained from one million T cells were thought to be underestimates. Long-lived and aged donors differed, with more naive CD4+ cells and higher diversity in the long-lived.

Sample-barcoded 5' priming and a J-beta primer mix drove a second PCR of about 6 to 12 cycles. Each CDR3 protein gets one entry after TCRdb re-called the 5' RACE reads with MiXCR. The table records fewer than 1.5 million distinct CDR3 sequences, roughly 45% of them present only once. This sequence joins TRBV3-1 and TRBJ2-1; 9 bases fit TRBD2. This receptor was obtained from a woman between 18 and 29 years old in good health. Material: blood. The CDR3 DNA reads TGTGCCAGCAGCCAAAGGACTAGCGCCTACAATGAGCAGTTCTTC. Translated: CASSQRTSAYNEQFF.